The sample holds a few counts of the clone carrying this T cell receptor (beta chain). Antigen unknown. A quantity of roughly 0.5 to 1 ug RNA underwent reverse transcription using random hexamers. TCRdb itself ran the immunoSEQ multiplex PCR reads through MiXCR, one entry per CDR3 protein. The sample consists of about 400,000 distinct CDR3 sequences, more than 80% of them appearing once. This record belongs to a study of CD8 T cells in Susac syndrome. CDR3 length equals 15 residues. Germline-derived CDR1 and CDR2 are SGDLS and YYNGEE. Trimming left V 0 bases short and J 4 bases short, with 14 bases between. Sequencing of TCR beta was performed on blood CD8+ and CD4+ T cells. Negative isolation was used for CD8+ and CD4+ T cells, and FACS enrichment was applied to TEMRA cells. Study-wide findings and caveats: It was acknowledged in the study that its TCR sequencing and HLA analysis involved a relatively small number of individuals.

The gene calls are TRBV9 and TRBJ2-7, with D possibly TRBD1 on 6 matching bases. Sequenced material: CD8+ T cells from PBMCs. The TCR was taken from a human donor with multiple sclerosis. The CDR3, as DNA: TGTGCCAGCAGCGTAGAGGCCTACACAGGGTACGAGCAGTACTTC. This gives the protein CASSVEAYTGYEQYF.